These 27 T cell receptor beta chains share one sample of origin, sequenced in a study of CD8 T cells in ankylosing spondylitis. MiXCR, run by TCRdb on the 5' RACE reads, gives a single entry per CDR3 protein. Among about 250,000 distinct CDR3 sequences listed, 8% to 10% were seen once. The specimen was blood, either unsorted or a sorted T cell fraction (not recorded which). Receptor source: a female donor with ankylosing spondylitis or in good health (not recorded which).

This chain links TRBV6-2 or TRBV6-3 with TRBJ2-1; no definite D call. The germline CDR1 and CDR2 sequences are MNHEY and SVGEGT. There are 11 residues in the CDR3. The germline V and J ends were trimmed by 5 bases and 15 bases, with 14 bases remaining between them. The CDR3: CASSTSYVLFF. The CDR3 region has the DNA TGTGCCAGCAGTACAAGCTACGTGCTGTTCTTC.

At least ten counts were recorded for this clonotype. V is TRBV5-1 and J is TRBJ1-2; D ambiguous. CDR3 length equals 13 residues. Per germline, CDR1 SGHRS and CDR2 YFSETQ. V lost 6 bases to trimming and J lost 0 bases, with 9 bases between them. CDR3: CASKASTNYGYTF. The CDR3 DNA sequence: TGCGCCAGCAAGGCCAGTACTAACTATGGCTACACCTTC. Drawing the rest from reference TRBV5-1 and TRBJ1-2, the complete variable domain is KAGVTQTPRYLIKTRGQQVTLSCSPISGHRSVSWYQQTPGQGLQFLFEYFSETQRNKGNFPGRFSGRQFSNSRSEMNVSTLELGDSALYLCASKASTNYGYTFGSGTRLTVV.

This clonotype was seen many times. J is TRBJ2-7 and V is TRBV12-3 or TRBV12-4, with 10 bases identical to TRBD1. The trim removed 6 bases at V and 6 bases at J, leaving 11 bases unmatched. The CDR3 has 15 residues. CDR3 DNA: TGTGCCAGCAGCTCCGGGACAGGGGTGTGGGGCGAGCAGTACTTC. This sequence encodes CASSSGTGVWGEQYF.

This clonotype came up many times. The chain joins TRBV28 to TRBJ1-5; D unclear. In germline, CDR1 is MDHEN, CDR2 SYDVKM. This CDR3 has 14 amino acids. Trimming removed 4 bases from V and 5 bases from J, with 12 bases in between. CDR3 in amino acids: CASSYGGRDQPQHF. The CDR3 nucleotides are TGTGCCAGCAGTTATGGCGGGAGGGATCAGCCCCAGCATTTT.

This clonotype has a count of ten or more. The chain carries TRBV4-3 and TRBJ2-1, with D uncertain. CDR1 and CDR2 from the germline V gene are LGHNA and YSLEER. Trimming removed 3 bases from V and 0 bases from J, with 9 bases in between. The CDR3 runs to 15 residues. CDR3: CASSHKIDSYNEQFF. CDR3 nucleotide sequence: TGCGCCAGCAGCCACAAGATTGACTCCTACAATGAGCAGTTCTTC.

The table lists this clonotype with many counts. The chain has TRBV15 and TRBJ2-7; 8 bases are a match to TRBD2. CDR3 length: 14 residues. Germline V CDR1 and CDR2: LNHNV, YYDKDF (reference sequence). Trimming cost V 2 bases and J 4 bases; bases outside gene matches: 4. The CDR3 loop reads CATSRQSGSYEQYF. In DNA, the CDR3 is TGTGCCACCAGCAGACAAAGCGGGAGTTACGAGCAGTACTTC.

This clonotype was observed many times. The chain recombines TRBV12-3 or TRBV12-4 with TRBJ2-1, with a possible D match to TRBD2 (6 bases). The germline V and J ends were trimmed by 6 bases and 6 bases, with 6 bases remaining between them. CDR3 length: 11 residues. This CDR3 is CASRGGNEQFF. CDR3 DNA: TGTGCCAGCAGGGGGGGCAATGAGCAGTTCTTC.

This clonotype was observed at least ten times. The V call is TRBV27, the J call TRBJ2-1; perhaps TRBD1 as D (5 bases). V gave up 8 bases and J gave up 3 bases, with 8 bases separating them. Germline CDR1 and CDR2: MNHEY and SMNVEV (reference sequence). CDR3 length: 12 amino acids. CDR3 sequence reads: CASHRNYNEQFF. CDR3 sequence (DNA): TGTGCCAGCCACAGGAACTACAATGAGCAGTTCTTC.

This clonotype has ten or more counts. The chain carries TRBV5-1 and TRBJ1-4; maybe TRBD1 (5 bases). Germline V gene data show CDR1 as SGHRS and CDR2 as YFSETQ. This CDR3 comprises 17 residues. V lost 0 bases to trimming and J lost 0 bases, with 12 bases between them. The DNA of the CDR3 is TGCGCCAGCAGCTTGGGGGGCTACACCGCAACTAATGAAAAACTGTTTTTT. This encodes CASSLGGYTATNEKLFF.

This clonotype was counted at least ten times. The chain carries TRBV20-1 and TRBJ2-7, with TRBD2 matching over 13 bases. CDR1 and CDR2 from the germline V gene are DFQATT and SNEGSKA (reference sequence). The CDR3 is made up of 18 amino acids. J lost 3 bases, V lost 3 bases, and 14 bases had no gene match. In nucleotides, the CDR3 is TGCAGTGCTAGGAAGACGACTAGCGGGAGGACTATTCTCTACGAGCAGTACTTC. Amino acids: CSARKTTSGRTILYEQYF.

Ten or more counts support this clonotype. V is TRBV28 and J is TRBJ1-1; TRBD1 might be the D (5 bases). Trimming cost V 6 bases and J 2 bases, with 10 bases left between them. Looked up from germline, CDR1 is MDHEN and CDR2 is SYDVKM. The length of the CDR3 is 13 residues. The CDR3 DNA reads TGTGCCAGCAGGACAGTTGCAAACACTGAAGCTTTCTTT. Protein product: CASRTVANTEAFF.

This sequence joins TRBV7-6 and TRBJ1-6; TRBD1 aligns across 8 bases. V lost 0 bases and J lost 7; bases outside the gene matches: 2. Germline CDR1 reads SGHVS; CDR2 reads FNYEAQ. The CDR3 covers 15 residues. The chain's CDR3 is CASSLAQGANSPLHF. CDR3 nucleotides: TGTGCCAGCAGCTTAGCGCAGGGGGCAAATTCACCCCTCCACTTT.

This clonotype was recorded many times. The chain combines TRBV20-1 with TRBJ2-3; D gene unclear. Germline V gives CDR1 DFQATT, CDR2 SNEGSKA (reference sequence). This CDR3 is built from 13 residues. Trimming took off 0 bases at V and 3 bases at J, with 7 bases between the two ends. The DNA of the CDR3 is TGCAGTGCTAGAGATCTCGGGACAGATACGCAGTATTTT. Its translation is CSARDLGTDTQYF.

V gene TRBV19 combines with J gene TRBJ1-5, with 8 bases lining up with TRBD1. The length of the CDR3 is 14 residues. The V and J ends lost 8 bases and 7 bases, in that order; junction bases with no gene match: 10. Germline loops: CDR1 LNHDA, CDR2 SQIVND (reference sequence). CDR3 sequence: CASQTRQGAQPQHF. The CDR3 coding sequence is TGTGCCAGTCAGACGAGGCAGGGGGCCCAGCCCCAGCATTTT.

This clonotype was seen ten or more times. The rearrangement joins TRBV12-3 or TRBV12-4 to TRBJ2-5; D call uncertain. CDR3 size: 14 residues. Trimming cost V 6 bases and J 5 bases, with 16 bases left between them. The CDR3 spells CASRLDTLEETQYF. The DNA of the CDR3 is TGTGCCAGCAGATTGGATACCCTTGAGGAGACCCAGTACTTC.

This clonotype was seen many times. The V gene is TRBV15, the J gene TRBJ1-4; D is perhaps TRBD1 (6 bases). Germline V gives CDR1 LNHNV, CDR2 YYDKDF (reference sequence). The CDR3 spans 14 residues. V lost 3 bases and J 5 bases, leaving 10 bases between the germline ends. The CDR3 DNA is TGTGCCACCAGCAGGGGGGCCTTAAATGAAAAACTGTTTTTT. This translates into CATSRGALNEKLFF.

This clonotype was seen ten or more times. The chain links TRBV7-2 to TRBJ2-2; maybe TRBD2 (6 bases). This CDR3 region has 15 residues. CDR1 and CDR2 (germline): SGHTA, FQGNSA. V dropped 1 base and J dropped 3 bases, with 9 bases sitting between them. The chain's CDR3 is CASSLGGTYTGELFF. The CDR3 DNA sequence: TGTGCCAGCAGCTTAGGCGGGACCTACACCGGGGAGCTGTTTTTT. The full variable domain, rest sourced from reference TRBV7-2 and TRBJ2-2, is GAGVSQSPSNKVTEKGKDVELRCDPISGHTALYWYRQSLGQGLEFLIYFQGNSAPDKSGLPSDRFSAERTGGSVSTLTIQRTQQEDSAVYLCASSLGGTYTGELFFGEGSRLTVL.

This clonotype was seen more than once but under ten times. J is TRBJ1-2 and V is TRBV12-3 or TRBV12-4, with 8 bases that match TRBD1. V was pared by 4 bases and J by 7 bases, with 8 bases of the junction left unmatched. The CDR3 runs 14 residues. The CDR3 nucleotides are TGTGCCAGCAGTTCCGGACAGGGTTGGCGTGGCTACACCTTC. This encodes CASSSGQGWRGYTF.

The chain combines TRBV20-1 with TRBJ2-1, with D possibly being TRBD2 (6 bases). Between the trimmed V and J ends, which lost 5 bases and 6 bases, there was a span of 17 bases. There are 14 residues in the CDR3. Germline V gene sequence: CDR1 DFQATT, CDR2 SNEGSKA (reference sequence). CDR3 bases: TGCAGTGCTCGTATAGCGGACGGACTCAATGAGCAGTTCTTC. Its translation is CSARIADGLNEQFF.

This clonotype showed up many times. J is TRBJ1-1 and V is TRBV29-1; 10 bases agree with TRBD1. The ends lost 0 bases at V and 5 bases at J; junction bases unmatched: 3. Germline V gives CDR1 SQVTM, CDR2 ANQGSEA. The CDR3 length is 14 residues. The chain's CDR3 is CSVEETGGRTEAFF. The CDR3 DNA reads TGCAGCGTTGAAGAGACAGGGGGCCGGACTGAAGCTTTCTTT. Using reference TRBV29-1 and TRBJ1-1 for the parts outside the CDR3, the full variable domain is SAVISQKPSRDICQRGTSLTIQCQVDSQVTMMFWYRQQPGQSLTLIATANQGSEATYESGFVIDKFPISRPNLTFSTLTVSNMSPEDSSIYLCSVEETGGRTEAFFGQGTRLTVV.

Many counts were recorded for this clonotype. The rearrangement links TRBV7-8 to TRBJ1-5, with D hard to call. Trimming took 2 bases from V and 2 from J, leaving 10 bases between them. The CDR3 covers 15 residues. Germline-derived CDR1 and CDR2 are SGHVS and FQNEAQ. The CDR3 is CASSLTNGGNQPQHF. In DNA form, the CDR3 reads TGTGCCAGCAGCTTAACAAACGGAGGCAATCAGCCCCAGCATTTT.

This clonotype has a count of ten or more. V usage is TRBV29-1 and J usage is TRBJ2-1; TRBD2 matches 10 bases. Losses at the gene ends were 6 bases for V and 9 bases for J; bases not matched to a gene: 5. The germline CDR1 and CDR2 sequences are SQVTM and ANQGSEA. This CDR3 region has 12 residues. DNA for the CDR3: TGCAGCGTCGCTAGCGGGAGTACTGAGCAGTTCTTC. As protein: CSVASGSTEQFF.

This clonotype was seen repeatedly, ten times or more. The rearrangement uses TRBV4-3 and TRBJ1-3; D perhaps matches TRBD1 (6 bases). The CDR3 runs 18 residues. Per the germline V gene, CDR1 is LGHNA and CDR2 is YSLEER. The V end lost 2 bases, the J end lost 2 bases, and 19 bases lay between the germline ends. CDR3 nucleotides: TGCGCCAGCAGCCAATCCGGGGGGGCCTGGGGACCTGGAAACACCATATATTTT. Protein sequence: CASSQSGGAWGPGNTIYF.

In its sample, this clonotype was seen many times. The chain uses TRBV20-1 and TRBJ2-7; tentatively, D is TRBD1 or TRBD2 (5 bases each). V was cut by 5 bases and J by 6 bases, with 14 bases left in between. The V gene's germline CDR1 is DFQATT and CDR2 SNEGSKA (reference sequence). The CDR3 is made up of 12 amino acids. The DNA for the CDR3 is TGCAGTGCTTGGGGGAACTCGGGCGAGCAGTACTTC. Translated: CSAWGNSGEQYF.

This clonotype was counted ten times or more. The chain has TRBV30 and TRBJ1-1, with TRBD1 matching 7 bases. Germline CDR1 and CDR2: GTSNPN and SVGIG (reference sequence). The ends lost 0 bases at V and 4 bases at J; junction bases unmatched: 5. There are 14 residues in the CDR3. The CDR3 loop reads CAWSVNRGLTEAFF. The CDR3, as DNA: TGTGCCTGGAGTGTGAACAGGGGACTCACTGAAGCTTTCTTT.

CDR3: CASRARLAGSRGYEQYF. In DNA, the CDR3 is TGTGCCAGCAGGGCCCGACTAGCGGGAAGTCGTGGCTACGAGCAGTACTTC. The chain links TRBV25-1 to TRBJ2-7; 11 positions match TRBD2. The germline V gene has CDR1 MGHDK and CDR2 SYGVNS. V dropped 6 bases and J dropped 3; count of bases not matched to a gene: 13. CDR3 length equals 17 residues.

In this sample, this clonotype turned up many times. The chain links TRBV5-1 to TRBJ2-1, with D possibly matching TRBD1 (6 bases). Trimming removed 3 bases at V and 3 bases at J, with 10 bases between. Per the germline V gene, CDR1 is SGHRS and CDR2 is YFSETQ. The CDR3 length is 14 residues. CDR3 protein: CASSSGQSYNEQFF. The CDR3 nucleotides read TGCGCCAGCAGCTCGGGACAAAGCTACAATGAGCAGTTCTTC.